This T cell receptor beta chain was retrieved from a study of radiotherapy plus CTLA-4 blockade in lung cancer. The J segment lost 4 bases and the V segment lost 0 bases, leaving 2 bases of the junction unmatched. The CDR3 extends over 15 amino acids. Germline-derived CDR1 and CDR2 are SGDLS and YYNGEE. Sequenced by immunoSEQ multiplex PCR; TCRdb stores in-frame clones only, minus some. In the table there are around 100,000 clones, around 84% of which are singletons. The specimen comprised peripheral blood, sampled from a patient treated with radiotherapy plus ipilimumab. The sequence was collected from a human donor with non-small cell lung cancer that progressed on radiotherapy plus ipilimumab. Some clones in this sample may be carry-over from other donors' samples. The V gene is TRBV9, the J gene TRBJ2-3, with TRBD2 matching over 10 bases. Written as DNA, the CDR3 is TGTGCCAGCAGCGTAGAGGGACTAGCGTCAGATACGCAGTATTTT. Its protein is CASSVEGLASDTQYF.